This T cell receptor (beta chain) was recovered during a study of Graves' ophthalmopathy and Graves' hyperthyroidism. Study-wide background: Absence of ophthalmopathy within 18 months of follow-up defined stable hyperthyroidism.

This clonotype turned up a few times. This CDR3 region has 13 residues. The V gene lost 2 bases and the J gene lost 4 bases, with 6 bases spanning the gap. The germline CDR1 and CDR2 sequences are ENHRY and SYGVKD. RNA transcripts were the template, and TCR beta CDR3 regions were amplified from them. Second-round multiplex PCR followed a first-round RT-PCR using HTBI primers. TCRdb re-called the multiplex PCR reads with MiXCR, one entry per CDR3 protein. Among about 1.1 million distinct CDR3 sequences listed, approximately 35% were seen once. This rearrangement joins TRBV10-3 to TRBJ1-5; D ambiguous. This TCR derives from an adult man with Graves' hyperthyroidism. Material for sequencing was peripheral blood or thyroid tissue (not recorded which). The CDR3, as DNA: TGTGCCATCAGTGAGGGTCCGAATCAGCCCCAGCATTTT. Its protein product is CAISEGPNQPQHF.